The 9 T cell receptor beta chains given below trace back to one sample, sequenced in a study of cytomegalovirus exposure and HLA in healthy donors. Vbeta (60) and Jbeta (13) primers were used in the PCR. Here immunoSEQ multiplex PCR was the method, and the copy in TCRdb shows in-frame clones only, minus some. The sample lists more than 75,000 clones; 75% to 85% were seen once. What was sequenced was PBMCs. The receptor source for this set is a woman in her 40s in good health and CMV-seropositive.

The chain links TRBV28 to TRBJ1-2, with 10 nucleotides matching TRBD1. With V trimmed by 8 bases and J by 4 bases, 4 bases remained unmatched. This CDR3 is built from 13 residues. Germline CDR1 reads MDHEN; CDR2 reads SYDVKM. The CDR3 sequence: CASQTGGGYGYTF. DNA of the CDR3: TGTGCCAGCCAGACAGGGGGCGGCTATGGCTACACCTTC.

The gene calls are TRBV7-3 and TRBJ2-7; 9 nucleotides line up with TRBD1. Trimming removed 3 bases from V and 6 bases from J; junction bases left unmatched: 3. The CDR3 runs 13 residues. CDR1 and CDR2 from the germline V gene are SGHTA and FQGTGA. The CDR3 reads CASSLGTGLEQYF. CDR3 nucleotide sequence: TGTGCCAGCAGCTTGGGGACAGGGCTCGAGCAGTACTTC.

The chain couples TRBV6-5 to TRBJ1-4, with TRBD1 matching 8 bases. V shed 5 bases, J shed 7 bases, and the junction held 6 bases outside the gene matches. This CDR3 has 14 amino acids. Germline V gene data show CDR1 as MNHEY and CDR2 as SVGAGI. As DNA, the CDR3 is TGTGCCAGCAGTCCAGACAGGGGTGGTGAAAAACTGTTTTTT. The encoded protein is CASSPDRGGEKLFF.

This clone was found a few times. The chain carries TRBV6-4 and TRBJ1-5; D may be TRBD1 (5 bases). CDR3 length: 14 amino acids. The ends were cut back, 4 bases at V and 6 bases at J, with 13 bases in the middle. The germline CDR1 and CDR2 sequences are MRHNA and SNTAGT. The CDR3 DNA reads as TGTGCCAGCAGTGTTGAGGGCGGGGGTCAGCCCCAGCATTTT. Translated, it gives CASSVEGGGQPQHF.

A note on this clone: Other DNA variants within this sample encode the same CDR3. The rearrangement uses TRBV30 and TRBJ1-1; D is undetermined. There are 13 residues in the CDR3. Germline CDR1 is GTSNPN and CDR2 is SVGIG (reference sequence). The V gene lost 0 bases and the J gene lost 2 bases, with 7 bases spanning the gap. CDR3 coding DNA: TGTGCCTGGAGTGTAGCAGGAAACACTGAAGCTTTCTTT. This codes for CAWSVAGNTEAFF.

This chain connects TRBV5-1 to TRBJ2-3, with 7 nucleotides matching TRBD2. Germline V gene data show CDR1 as SGHRS and CDR2 as YFSETQ. J gave up 2 bases and V 7 bases, and 10 bases lay outside the gene matches. The CDR3 has 15 amino acids. The CDR3 loop reads CASVAGVPPTDTQYF. CDR3 sequence (DNA): TGCGCCAGCGTTGCGGGGGTCCCTCCCACAGATACGCAGTATTTT.

The chain couples TRBV5-5 to TRBJ1-4; D is possibly TRBD1 (5 bases). This CDR3 has 15 residues. Germline CDR1 SGHKS, CDR2 YYEKEE (reference sequence). Deletions cut 4 bases from V and 7 bases from J, with 17 bases between. CDR3 residues: CASSHRGGIGEKLFF. The CDR3 DNA reads as TGTGCCAGCAGCCACCGTGGGGGGATTGGTGAAAAACTGTTTTTT.

The chain links TRBV6-1 to TRBJ2-3; TRBD1 is a possible D gene (6 bases). V was trimmed by 7 bases and J by 3 bases, leaving 17 bases between them. Germline CDR1 and CDR2: MNHNS and SASEGT. There are 15 residues in the CDR3. The CDR3 DNA follows: TGTGCCAGCATACCCAGGGGAGTTCATACAGATACGCAGTATTTT. Translating gives CASIPRGVHTDTQYF.

This clone has more than one count but fewer than ten. The CDR3 region has the DNA TGTGCCATCAGTGGGGAGGGAGGTCAGCCCCAGCATTTT. Its protein product is CAISGEGGQPQHF. V usage is TRBV10-3 and J usage is TRBJ1-5; D is unclear. CDR1 ENHRY and CDR2 SYGVKD come from the germline V gene. The CDR3 spans 13 residues. Trimming left V 4 bases short and J 6 bases short, with 10 bases between.